The 28 T cell receptor beta chains below were found in one sample sequenced in a study of CD8 T cells in ankylosing spondylitis. In TCRdb, the 5' RACE reads were re-called with MiXCR into one record per CDR3 protein. The profile shows 200,000 to 300,000 distinct CDR3 sequences, roughly a third of them singletons. Sequencing input: blood, either unsorted or a sorted T cell fraction (not recorded which). These receptors were taken from a male donor with ankylosing spondylitis or in good health (not recorded which).

The V and J genes are TRBV20-1 and TRBJ1-5; D uncertain. Germline assignment: CDR1 DFQATT and CDR2 SNEGSKA (reference sequence). V was pared by 3 bases and J by 6 bases, with 15 bases between. The CDR3 length is 14 residues. CDR3 bases: TGCAGTGCTAGTGGCCGGCCCTCGGGTCAGCCCCAGCATTTT. Protein sequence: CSASGRPSGQPQHF.

CDR3 in amino acids: CASSAGLNNEQFF. CDR3 DNA sequence: TGTGCCAGCAGTGCGGGACTGAACAATGAGCAGTTCTTC. This chain links TRBV6-1 with TRBJ2-1, with D possibly matching TRBD2 (6 bases). This CDR3 contains 13 residues. V was cut by 4 bases and J by 5 bases, with 9 bases left in between. Germline lookup yields CDR1 MNHNS and CDR2 SASEGT.

The table lists this clonotype with many counts. The chain couples TRBV6-5 to TRBJ1-2; the D is unclear. V was pared by 6 bases and J by 7 bases, with 12 bases between. CDR1 and CDR2 from the germline V gene are MNHEY and SVGAGI. The length of the CDR3 is 12 residues. This CDR3 reads CASRRTGGGYTF. The CDR3 coding sequence is TGTGCCAGCAGGAGGACGGGAGGTGGCTACACCTTC.

This clonotype has just a few counts. The rearrangement uses TRBV20-1 and TRBJ2-7; unclear D gene. Germline loops: CDR1 DFQATT, CDR2 SNEGSKA (reference sequence). The V gene lost 3 bases and the J gene lost 2 bases, with 8 bases spanning the gap. This CDR3 is 12 amino acids long. The CDR3 DNA reads as TGCAGTGCTAGTTTTTCGGCCTACGAGCAGTACTTC. Its translation is CSASFSAYEQYF.

The CDR3 nucleotides read TGCAGTGCTAGCGGCCTTTCGGCGGAACTGTTTTTT. This translates into CSASGLSAELFF. The gene calls are TRBV20-1 and TRBJ1-4; D gene unclear. V was cut by 3 bases and J by 12 bases, with 14 bases left in between. Germline V lookup: CDR1 DFQATT, CDR2 SNEGSKA (reference sequence). The CDR3 runs to 12 residues.

This clonotype was seen more than once but under ten times. The chain recombines TRBV29-1 with TRBJ1-1; D ambiguous. Germline V CDR1 and CDR2: SQVTM, ANQGSEA. This CDR3 comprises 11 residues. V dropped 2 bases and J dropped 7 bases, with 8 bases sitting between them. CDR3 loop: CSVEFSVEAFF. The DNA of the CDR3 is TGCAGCGTTGAATTTAGCGTTGAAGCTTTCTTT. The variable domain in full, with the rest retrieved from reference TRBV29-1 and TRBJ1-1, is SAVISQKPSRDICQRGTSLTIQCQVDSQVTMMFWYRQQPGQSLTLIATANQGSEATYESGFVIDKFPISRPNLTFSTLTVSNMSPEDSSIYLCSVEFSVEAFFGQGTRLTVV.

This clonotype was seen a few times. This chain uses TRBV6-5 with TRBJ2-7; 9 bases line up with TRBD2. Germline lookup yields CDR1 MNHEY and CDR2 SVGAGI. Trimming removed 4 bases from V and 2 bases from J; junction bases left unmatched: 6. The CDR3 is 15 amino acids. CDR3 DNA sequence: TGTGCCAGCAGTTCCCTACTAGCGGGCACCTACGAGCAGTACTTC. Protein sequence: CASSSLLAGTYEQYF.

This clonotype was counted only a few times. The chain carries TRBV15 and TRBJ2-1; 7 nucleotides agree with TRBD2. The J segment lost 5 bases and the V segment lost 5 bases, leaving 9 bases of the junction unmatched. CDR1 is LNHNV and CDR2 is YYDKDF in the germline V gene (reference sequence). The CDR3 extends over 15 amino acids. The DNA of the CDR3 is TGTGCCACCAGCCCCCGAAGGGGAGGGAACAATGAGCAGTTCTTC. As protein: CATSPRRGGNNEQFF. Variable domain in full (rest from reference TRBV15 and TRBJ2-1): DAMVIQNPRYQVTQFGKPVTLSCSQTLNHNVMYWYQQKSSQAPKLLFHYYDKDFNNEADTPDNFQSRRPNTSFCFLDIRSPGLGDTAMYLCATSPRRGGNNEQFFGPGTRLTVL.

This clonotype has only a few counts. V gene TRBV5-1 combines with J gene TRBJ2-1; 9 nucleotides match TRBD1. The CDR3 is 17 amino acids. J gave up 4 bases and V 4 bases, and 12 bases lay outside the gene matches. Germline CDR1 reads SGHRS; CDR2 reads YFSETQ. As DNA, the CDR3 is TGCGCCAGCAGCCCCGGGGGACCGGGACAGGGTTACAATGAGCAGTTCTTC. Residues: CASSPGGPGQGYNEQFF.

This chain joins TRBV5-1 and TRBJ2-4; weak D call: TRBD1 (5 bases). The CDR3 has 12 residues. From germline, CDR1 is SGHRS and CDR2 YFSETQ. V was cut by 3 bases and J by 11 bases, with 12 bases left in between. CDR3 region: CASSSRDSFQYF. CDR3 DNA: TGCGCCAGCAGCTCGCGAGACAGCTTTCAGTACTTC.

The V gene is TRBV20-1, the J gene TRBJ1-5; possible D gene TRBD1, 6 bases. CDR3 length equals 14 residues. V was clipped by 4 bases and J by 4 bases, with 14 bases between them. Germline CDR1 reads DFQATT; CDR2 reads SNEGSKA (reference sequence). In DNA, the CDR3 is TGCAGTGCTAATCCGGGACACCCAAATCAGCCCCAGCATTTT. Protein product: CSANPGHPNQPQHF.

A few counts support this clonotype. This rearrangement joins TRBV20-1 to TRBJ1-2, with no clear D. V was pared by 0 bases and J by 5 bases, with 19 bases between. CDR3 length: 16 amino acids. CDR1 is DFQATT and CDR2 is SNEGSKA in the germline V gene (reference sequence). DNA of the CDR3: TGCAGTGCTAGAGATGGGGTCAGACCCAGCGGGTATGGCTACACCTTC. This encodes CSARDGVRPSGYGYTF.

The chain links TRBV29-1 to TRBJ1-2; TRBD1 is a possible D gene (6 bases). The CDR3 is 13 amino acids. CDR1 and CDR2 (germline): SQVTM, ANQGSEA. Between the trimmed V and J ends, which lost 1 base and 8 bases, there was a span of 14 bases. The CDR3: CSVEGQGDRGYTF. DNA for the CDR3: TGCAGCGTTGAAGGGCAGGGAGACAGGGGCTACACCTTC.

The chain carries TRBV9 and TRBJ2-7; D call uncertain. The CDR3 extends over 15 amino acids. Germline V gene lookup returns CDR1 SGDLS and CDR2 YYNGEE. Trimming shortened V by 3 bases and J by 3 bases, and 16 bases separated the two germline ends. This chain's CDR3 is CASSGGPGAVYEQYF. As DNA, the CDR3 is TGTGCCAGCAGCGGCGGCCCCGGAGCCGTCTACGAGCAGTACTTC.

The CDR3 sequence: CASSEFKSEAFF. The CDR3 DNA sequence: TGTGCCAGCAGCGAGTTTAAGTCTGAAGCTTTCTTT. This chain connects TRBV9 to TRBJ1-1; D gene uncertain. Trimming cost V 3 bases and J 6 bases, with 9 bases left between them. Germline CDR1 and CDR2: SGDLS and YYNGEE. The length of the CDR3 is 12 residues.

The V call is TRBV5-1, the J call TRBJ2-7, with 7 bases matching TRBD1. CDR3 length: 11 amino acids. Germline V gene data show CDR1 as SGHRS and CDR2 as YFSETQ. The trim removed 7 bases at V and 5 bases at J, leaving 3 bases unmatched. CDR3 sequence: CASGTAHEQYF. DNA of the CDR3: TGCGCCAGCGGGACAGCTCACGAGCAGTACTTC.

The rearrangement uses TRBV7-2 and TRBJ1-2; D not resolved. CDR3 size: 13 residues. CDR1 and CDR2 (germline): SGHTA, FQGNSA. V was cut by 0 bases and J by 4 bases, with 6 bases left in between. The CDR3 spells CASSLASPYGYTF. The CDR3 DNA sequence: TGTGCCAGCAGCTTAGCATCTCCCTATGGCTACACCTTC. The entire variable domain, with the rest obtained from reference TRBV7-2 and TRBJ1-2, is as follows: GAGVSQSPSNKVTEKGKDVELRCDPISGHTALYWYRQSLGQGLEFLIYFQGNSAPDKSGLPSDRFSAERTGGSVSTLTIQRTQQEDSAVYLCASSLASPYGYTFGSGTRLTVV.

The chain carries TRBV29-1 and TRBJ2-3, with TRBD1 matching over 7 bases. V lost 0 bases to trimming and J lost 5 bases; unmatched junction nucleotides: 14. The germline CDR1 and CDR2 sequences are SQVTM and ANQGSEA. The CDR3 covers 17 residues. CDR3 sequence (DNA): TGCAGCGTTGAAGATCCAAGTGAGGGGGCCCTTGGAGATACGCAGTATTTT. Its protein is CSVEDPSEGALGDTQYF.

This clonotype was seen many times. V and J are TRBV6-5 and TRBJ2-3, with 8 bases matching TRBD1. The CDR3 has 15 amino acids. V shed 2 bases, J shed 4 bases, and the junction held 5 bases outside the gene matches. The germline V gene encodes CDR1 MNHEY and CDR2 SVGAGI. CDR3 sequence: CASSYGQGISDTQYF. The CDR3 nucleotides are TGTGCCAGCAGTTACGGACAGGGAATATCAGATACGCAGTATTTT.

CDR3 bases: TGTGCCAGCAGTCTGAGACCCTACAGGAGGGAGGGGGTCACAGATACGCAGTATTTT. It yields the protein CASSLRPYRREGVTDTQYF. The rearrangement joins TRBV27 to TRBJ2-3; D possibly corresponds to TRBD2 (7 bases). The CDR3 length is 19 residues. CDR1 and CDR2 from the germline V gene are MNHEY and SMNVEV (reference sequence). V lost 5 bases and J 2 bases, leaving 26 bases between the germline ends.

The V gene is TRBV12-3 or TRBV12-4, the J gene TRBJ2-1, with 12 nucleotides matching TRBD1. The V gene end was trimmed by 6 bases and the J gene end by 5 bases; junction bases not matched to a gene: 5. This CDR3 comprises 15 residues. The CDR3 sequence: CASRGTGGRNNEQFF. The CDR3 DNA reads as TGTGCCAGCAGAGGGACAGGGGGCAGGAACAATGAGCAGTTCTTC.

The chain has TRBV20-1 and TRBJ1-4; 10 bases line up with TRBD1. The V gene's germline CDR1 is DFQATT and CDR2 SNEGSKA (reference sequence). The CDR3 covers 14 residues. Losses at the gene ends were 6 bases for V and 8 bases for J; bases not matched to a gene: 9. CDR3: CSAPRQGAAEKLFF. For the CDR3, the DNA is TGCAGTGCCCCTAGACAGGGGGCAGCGGAAAAACTGTTTTTT.

This chain uses TRBV20-1 with TRBJ1-1, with D unresolved. The germline V and J ends were trimmed by 5 bases and 1 base, with 14 bases remaining between them. This CDR3 spans 14 amino acids. Germline V gene data show CDR1 as DFQATT and CDR2 as SNEGSKA (reference sequence). The CDR3 loop is CSAPAPAENTEAFF. CDR3 coding DNA: TGCAGTGCTCCGGCACCGGCAGAGAACACTGAAGCTTTCTTT.

The V and J genes are TRBV6-5 and TRBJ1-4; D remains ambiguous. The CDR3 sequence is 15 residues long. Per germline, CDR1 MNHEY and CDR2 SVGAGI. V was pared by 0 bases and J by 7 bases, with 12 bases between. In DNA, the CDR3 is TGTGCCAGCAGTTACTCACCGGGTGCGGGTGAAAAACTGTTTTTT. Encoded protein: CASSYSPGAGEKLFF.

The chain carries TRBV11-2 and TRBJ2-5, with D maybe TRBD2 (7 bases). Per the germline V gene, CDR1 is SGHAT and CDR2 is FQNNGV. V was cut by 1 base and J by 2 bases, with 11 bases left in between. The CDR3 runs to 15 residues. CDR3: CASSLVAGAQETQYF. In DNA, the CDR3 is TGTGCCAGCAGCTTAGTGGCGGGGGCACAAGAGACCCAGTACTTC.

The rearrangement joins TRBV5-1 to TRBJ1-2, with 7 bases lining up with TRBD1. Germline V gene data show CDR1 as SGHRS and CDR2 as YFSETQ. J lost 5 bases, V lost 2 bases, and 6 bases had no gene match. The CDR3 is 14 amino acids. The CDR3 DNA follows: TGCGCCAGCAGCTTAGGGACAGAAACGTATGGCTACACCTTC. This translates into CASSLGTETYGYTF.

Only a few counts were recorded for this clonotype. The chain employs TRBV10-3 and TRBJ1-6, with D hard to call. Germline assignment: CDR1 ENHRY and CDR2 SYGVKD. Trimming removed 5 bases at V and 14 bases at J, with 16 bases between. CDR3 size: 13 residues. CDR3 sequence: CAISPLLIGALHF. Here the CDR3 DNA reads TGTGCCATCAGTCCTCTCCTCATTGGGGCCCTCCACTTT.

The chain has TRBV3-1 and TRBJ2-1; D possibly corresponds to TRBD1 (6 bases). V lost 4 bases and J lost 4, with 11 bases in between. Germline V gene lookup returns CDR1 LGHDT and CDR2 YNNKEL (reference sequence). The CDR3 is 14 residues long. CDR3 protein: CASSPWTAYNEQFF. The CDR3 region has the DNA TGTGCCAGCAGCCCATGGACAGCGTACAATGAGCAGTTCTTC.